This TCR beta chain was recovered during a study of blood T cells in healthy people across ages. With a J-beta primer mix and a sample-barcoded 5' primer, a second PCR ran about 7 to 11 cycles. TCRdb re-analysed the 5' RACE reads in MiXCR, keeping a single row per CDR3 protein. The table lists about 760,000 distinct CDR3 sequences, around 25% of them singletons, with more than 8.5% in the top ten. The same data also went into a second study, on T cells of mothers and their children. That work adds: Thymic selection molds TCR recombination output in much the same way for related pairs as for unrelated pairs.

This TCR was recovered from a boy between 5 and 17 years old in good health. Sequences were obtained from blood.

DNA for the CDR3: TGTGCCAGCAGCTTGACCGCCGGGCCCCAGCATTTT. Its protein product is CASSLTAGPQHF. The chain carries TRBV5-6 and TRBJ1-5; D is unclear. Trimming stripped 1 base from V and 9 bases from J, with 8 bases between. The CDR3 runs to 12 residues. Germline lookup yields CDR1 SGHDT and CDR2 YYEEEE.